This T cell receptor (beta chain) is from a study of control samples from healthy donors and cancer patients. Sequencing used immunoSEQ multiplex PCR; TCRdb keeps in-frame clones, though not all of them. The sample yields 89,000 or so clones, around 87% seen once. This CDR3 region has 14 residues. Between the trimmed V and J ends, which lost 3 bases and 4 bases, there was a span of 12 bases. CDR1 and CDR2 from the germline V gene are LGHNA and YNFKEQ. Sequences were obtained from blood. The chain links TRBV4-2 to TRBJ2-5, with a weak D call TRBD2 (6 bases). This clonotype originated in a man in his fifties in good health. The DNA for the CDR3 is TGTGCCAGCAGCCAGGCCCAGGGAGGAGAGACCCAGTACTTC. Residues: CASSQAQGGETQYF.